Listed here are 2 T cell receptor beta chains from one sample, sequenced in a study of blood T cells in healthy people across ages. It was with a sample-barcoded 5' primer and a J-beta primer mix that a second PCR of roughly 6 to 11 cycles was run. One entry per CDR3 protein results from TCRdb running MiXCR on the 5' RACE reads. This sample yields roughly 800,000 distinct CDR3 sequences, of which more than 20% are seen a single time; around 3.6% belongs to the top ten. The same data also contributed to another study, on T cells of mothers and their children.

The sequenced material came from blood. The receptors derive from a boy aged 10-17 years in good health.

As concerns this clonotype: This could be a read error, since a much larger clone is one nucleotide away. This rearrangement joins TRBV20-1 to TRBJ2-1; 8 positions match TRBD2. The closer fit of TRBJ2-7 to the DNA end suggests the J call may be wrong. CDR1 DFQATT and CDR2 SNEGSKA come from the germline V gene (reference sequence). The CDR3 runs 15 residues. The CDR3 sequence is CSAKVFGRASYEQYF. The CDR3 region has the DNA TGCAGTGCTAAAGTCTTCGGGAGGGCGTCCTACGAGCAGTACTTC.

The J gene is TRBJ2-1, the V gene TRBV7-2, with unresolved D. Germline CDR1 SGHTA, CDR2 FQGNSA. V was clipped by 3 bases and J by 3 bases, with 3 bases between them. The CDR3 runs to 12 residues. This CDR3 is CASSFLYNEQFF. Written as DNA, the CDR3 is TGTGCCAGCAGCTTTCTCTACAATGAGCAGTTCTTC. Drawing the rest from reference TRBV7-2 and TRBJ2-1, the complete variable domain is GAGVSQSPSNKVTEKGKDVELRCDPISGHTALYWYRQSLGQGLEFLIYFQGNSAPDKSGLPSDRFSAERTGGSVSTLTIQRTQQEDSAVYLCASSFLYNEQFFGPGTRLTVL.